This TCR beta chain was observed in a study of graft-versus-host responses after intestinal transplantation. Study-level information: Recipients were given multivisceral, liver-intestinal, or isolated intestinal transplants.

The repertoire was sequenced with immunoSEQ multiplex PCR; TCRdb's copy has only in-frame clones and lacks some. The sample holds about 100,000 clones, more than 75% seen once. Notes on this clone: Its specificity is unknown.

Regarding the study as a whole: The authors found GvH clones in recipient marrow, some appearing first in ileum or blood.

The CDR3 contains 15 residues. V was cut by 0 bases and J by 4 bases, with 13 bases left in between. Germline values: CDR1 GTSNPN, CDR2 SVGIG (reference sequence). Source: unstimulated CD4+ T cells sorted from spleen or lymph node cells, taken before transplant. The V gene is TRBV30, the J gene TRBJ1-3, with D unclear. This sequence originates from a human donor who was the organ donor for an intestinal transplant. CDR3 sequence (DNA): TGTGCCTGGAGTGTATGGCAGGCGACAGGAAACACCATATATTTT. Translated, it gives CAWSVWQATGNTIYF.